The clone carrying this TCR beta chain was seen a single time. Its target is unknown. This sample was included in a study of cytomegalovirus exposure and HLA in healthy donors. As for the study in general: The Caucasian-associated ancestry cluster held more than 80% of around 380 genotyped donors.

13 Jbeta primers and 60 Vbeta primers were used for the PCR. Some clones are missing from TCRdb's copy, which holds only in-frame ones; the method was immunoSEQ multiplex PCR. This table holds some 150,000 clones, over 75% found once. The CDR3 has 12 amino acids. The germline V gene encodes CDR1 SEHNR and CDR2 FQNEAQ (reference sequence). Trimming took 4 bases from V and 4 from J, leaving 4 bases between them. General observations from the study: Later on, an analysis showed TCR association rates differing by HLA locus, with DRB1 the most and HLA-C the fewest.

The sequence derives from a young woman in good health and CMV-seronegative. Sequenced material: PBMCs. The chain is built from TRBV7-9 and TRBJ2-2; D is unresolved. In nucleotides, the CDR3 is TGTGCCAGCAGCTCAGTCACCGGGGAGCTGTTTTTT. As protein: CASSSVTGELFF.